This T cell receptor (beta chain) was observed in a study of blood T cells in healthy people across ages. Study-level results: Donors of long life had a larger count of naive CD4+ cells and greater diversity than aged donors.

The CDR3 is 15 amino acids. Germline V gene lookup returns CDR1 ENHRY and CDR2 SYGVKD. V gave up 11 bases and J gave up 0 bases, with 17 bases separating them. This clonotype came up a few times. Its target is unknown. Next came a second PCR, run for about 6 to 12 cycles, which used a sample-barcoded 5' primer along with a J-beta primer mix. Through a template-switch adaptor with 12 random nucleotides, each cDNA molecule received a tag. TCRdb independently ran MiXCR on the 5' RACE reads; one entry per CDR3 protein. Of roughly 800,000 distinct CDR3 sequences listed, 58% were seen once; the top ten hold approximately 23%.

This chain uses TRBV10-3 with TRBJ2-1; D is possibly TRBD2 (5 bases). Sequenced input: blood. The TCR originated in a man younger than 45 in good health. Written as DNA, the CDR3 is TGTGCCCCGAGGCAGCGGATAAGCTCCTACAATGAGCAGTTCTTC. Translated: CAPRQRISSYNEQFF.